The 23 T cell receptor beta chains presented below share a single source sample, sequenced in a study of blood T cell repertoires in COVID-19. Using immunoSEQ multiplex PCR, the repertoire was profiled, and TCRdb retains in-frame clones only, with some absent. Here the sample spans 200,000 or so clones, roughly 80% being singletons. Sequencing input: peripheral blood. The receptor set was obtained from a woman between 40 and 50 years old with acute or convalescent COVID-19.

The chain recombines TRBV6-5 with TRBJ2-7; D unresolved. Trimming shortened V by 7 bases and J by 6 bases, and 10 bases separated the two germline ends. CDR3 size: 11 residues. Germline V gene lookup returns CDR1 MNHEY and CDR2 SVGAGI. CDR3 nucleotide sequence: TGTGCCAGCACCGCTAGGATCGAGCAGTACTTC. The encoded protein is CASTARIEQYF.

The rearrangement links TRBV11-1 to TRBJ2-7; a possible D gene is TRBD2 (7 bases). The CDR3 is made up of 16 amino acids. Germline V CDR1 and CDR2: SGHAT, FQDESV (reference sequence). Deletions cut 5 bases from V and 3 bases from J, with 20 bases between. The CDR3 region is CASSPQRGGRIYEQYF. Here the CDR3 DNA reads TGTGCCAGCAGCCCCCAAAGGGGGGGGAGGATCTACGAGCAGTACTTC.

V gene TRBV5-1 combines with J gene TRBJ2-7; D uncertain. The CDR3 length is 13 residues. The ends were cut back, 4 bases at V and 2 bases at J, with 10 bases in the middle. The V gene's germline CDR1 is SGHRS and CDR2 YFSETQ. As DNA, the CDR3 is TGCGCCAGCAGCACCCGACAAACCTACGAGCAGTACTTC. It codes for CASSTRQTYEQYF. Drawing the rest from reference TRBV5-1 and TRBJ2-7, the complete variable domain is KAGVTQTPRYLIKTRGQQVTLSCSPISGHRSVSWYQQTPGQGLQFLFEYFSETQRNKGNFPGRFSGRQFSNSRSEMNVSTLELGDSALYLCASSTRQTYEQYFGPGTRLTVT.

The chain uses TRBV21-1 and TRBJ2-1; TRBD2 is the table's D call and was not checked against the DNA. TRBV21-1 is shown as a pseudogene. The CDR3 is made up of 17 amino acids. The CDR3 DNA sequence: TGTGCCAGCAGCAAAGCGACTAGCGGGGGTATTACGGATGAGCAGTTCTTC. Its protein product is CASSKATSGGITDEQFF.

The rearrangement uses TRBV30 and TRBJ2-2; TRBD2 is a possible D gene (6 bases). Germline lookup yields CDR1 GTSNPN and CDR2 SVGIG (reference sequence). The CDR3 runs 13 residues. With 5 bases removed from V and 2 bases from J, the gap between germline ends came to 9 bases. CDR3: CAWAGSNTGELFF. As DNA, the CDR3 is TGTGCCTGGGCGGGGAGTAACACCGGGGAGCTGTTTTTT. Full variable domain (rest looked up from reference TRBV30 and TRBJ2-2): SQTIHQWPATLVQPVGSPLSLECTVEGTSNPNLYWYRQAAGRGLQLLFYSVGIGQISSEVPQNLSASRPQDRQFILSSKKLLLSDSGFYLCAWAGSNTGELFFGEGSRLTVL.

The chain recombines TRBV19 with TRBJ2-2; TRBD1 matches at 7 bases. The CDR3 is 15 amino acids. Germline CDR1 LNHDA, CDR2 SQIVND (reference sequence). Germline trimming cut 5 bases from V and 5 bases from J; bases unmatched to any gene: 8. CDR3 protein: CASSLTGVGTGELFF. CDR3 nucleotide sequence: TGTGCCAGTAGTCTAACAGGGGTAGGGACCGGGGAGCTGTTTTTT.

The chain joins TRBV29-1 to TRBJ2-7; 11 positions agree with TRBD1. The CDR3 length is 14 residues. V shed 0 bases, J shed 4 bases, and the junction held 2 bases outside the gene matches. CDR1 and CDR2 from the germline V gene are SQVTM and ANQGSEA. In DNA, the CDR3 is TGCAGCGTTGAAGATGGGGACAGGGGGTACGAGCAGTACTTC. As protein: CSVEDGDRGYEQYF.

The chain is built from TRBV5-1 and TRBJ1-6; D ambiguous. The germline V gene encodes CDR1 SGHRS and CDR2 YFSETQ. This CDR3 has 14 amino acids. Trimming stripped 0 bases from V and 6 bases from J, with 7 bases between. CDR3 region: CASSLATVNSPLHF. The CDR3 DNA reads TGCGCCAGCAGCTTGGCCACAGTTAATTCACCCCTCCACTTT.

The V call is TRBV27, the J call TRBJ2-3, with D possibly TRBD2 on 5 matching bases. The germline CDR1 and CDR2 sequences are MNHEY and SMNVEV (reference sequence). The CDR3 totals 13 residues. The V gene lost 10 bases and the J gene lost 3 bases, with 14 bases spanning the gap. The chain's CDR3 is CATRLRVTDTQYF. The CDR3 region has the DNA TGTGCCACCCGCTTGCGGGTAACAGATACGCAGTATTTT.

The V call is TRBV4-1, the J call TRBJ1-1; 11 positions agree with TRBD1. The germline V gene encodes CDR1 MGHRA and CDR2 YSYEKL. This CDR3 region has 17 residues. Losses at the gene ends were 1 base for V and 1 base for J; bases not matched to a gene: 5. The CDR3, as DNA: TGCGCCAGCAGCCAAGTGGGACAGGGGGGTAGGAACACTGAAGCTTTCTTT. It yields the protein CASSQVGQGGRNTEAFF.

This clone was recorded once. The rearrangement links TRBV3-1 (or the pseudogene TRBV3-2) to TRBJ1-2, with 8 bases lining up with TRBD1. The CDR3 runs 16 residues. Germline values: CDR1 LGHDT, CDR2 YNNKEL (reference sequence). J gave up 7 bases and V 1 base, and 11 bases lay outside the gene matches. DNA of the CDR3: TGTGCCAGCAGCCAAGCCTTGTCAGGGGGCTTGTCTGGCTACACCTTC. The encoded protein is CASSQALSGGLSGYTF.

The rearrangement uses TRBV5-4 and TRBJ2-5; 9 nucleotides line up with TRBD2. The CDR3 runs 16 residues. J lost 2 bases, V lost 0 bases, and 5 bases had no gene match. Germline V lookup: CDR1 SGHNT, CDR2 YYREEE (reference sequence). CDR3 in DNA: TGTGCCAGCAGCTTGGGAGTAGCGGGAGCACAAGAGACCCAGTACTTC. Translation gives CASSLGVAGAQETQYF.

This sequence joins TRBV10-2 and TRBJ2-1; a possible D gene is TRBD2 (6 bases). The CDR3 has 15 amino acids. Germline V lookup: CDR1 WSHSY, CDR2 SAAADI. Trimming removed 5 bases from V and 2 bases from J, with 13 bases in between. The CDR3 sequence is CASSPTRMPYNEQFF. Here the CDR3 DNA reads TGCGCCAGCAGTCCGACTAGAATGCCCTACAATGAGCAGTTCTTC.

The chain is built from TRBV7-9 and TRBJ2-7, with a weak D call TRBD1 (6 bases). The CDR3 has 14 residues. Germline CDR1 is SEHNR and CDR2 is FQNEAQ (reference sequence). V was trimmed by 5 bases and J by 4 bases, leaving 15 bases between them. This chain's CDR3 is CASSTQGGAYEQYF. CDR3 DNA sequence: TGTGCCAGCAGCACACAGGGTGGGGCGTACGAGCAGTACTTC.

The chain recombines TRBV7-9 with TRBJ1-4; a weak D match, TRBD1 (5 bases). CDR3 length: 16 residues. Trimming pared 3 bases from V and 0 bases from J, leaving 11 bases between. Germline assignment: CDR1 SEHNR and CDR2 FQNEAQ (reference sequence). CDR3 amino acids: CASSFRRGATNEKLFF. Here the CDR3 DNA reads TGTGCCAGCAGCTTTAGGAGGGGAGCAACTAATGAAAAACTGTTTTTT.

V and J are TRBV7-9 and TRBJ2-7, with D possibly matching TRBD1 (6 bases). Germline V gene sequence: CDR1 SEHNR, CDR2 FQNEAQ (reference sequence). V was trimmed by 4 bases and J by 0 bases, leaving 10 bases between them. CDR3 length: 14 residues. This chain's CDR3 is CASSSQGYSYEQYF. CDR3 in DNA: TGTGCCAGCAGCTCACAGGGCTACTCCTACGAGCAGTACTTC.

The chain links TRBV20-1 to TRBJ2-3; no clear D gene. The CDR3 contains 14 residues. With 3 bases removed from V and 4 bases from J, the gap between germline ends came to 14 bases. The germline gives CDR1 DFQATT, CDR2 SNEGSKA (reference sequence). CDR3 bases: TGCAGTGCTAGTGATAGTCTTCTCCCAGATACGCAGTATTTT. As protein: CSASDSLLPDTQYF.

V is TRBV2 and J is TRBJ1-1; TRBD1 matches 7 bases. There are 15 residues in the CDR3. Germline V gives CDR1 SNHLY, CDR2 FYNNEI. The V and J ends lost 7 bases and 0 bases, in that order; junction bases with no gene match: 8. The CDR3 DNA reads TGTGCCAGCATGAGACAGGGAGGAGTGAACACTGAAGCTTTCTTT. Translated: CASMRQGGVNTEAFF.

The rearrangement links TRBV10-3 to TRBJ1-4; 12 nucleotides line up with TRBD1. This CDR3 comprises 21 residues. J was trimmed by 2 bases and V by 3 bases; bases with no gene match: 16. Germline lookup yields CDR1 ENHRY and CDR2 SYGVKD. For the CDR3, the DNA is TGTGCCATCAGTGACCGGGGAAGACCGGGACAGGGGGCGATGACTAATGAAAAACTGTTTTTT. It codes for CAISDRGRPGQGAMTNEKLFF.

The V gene is TRBV7-8, the J gene TRBJ2-1; TRBD2 matches 11 bases. The CDR3 is 14 amino acids. The germline CDR1 and CDR2 sequences are SGHVS and FQNEAQ. Trimming removed 6 bases from V and 7 bases from J; junction bases left unmatched: 5. The CDR3 reads CASSNLAGGNEQFF. In DNA form, the CDR3 reads TGTGCCAGCAGTAATCTAGCGGGGGGAAATGAGCAGTTCTTC.

The sample holds one count of this clone. This chain links TRBV4-1 with TRBJ2-3; TRBD1 agrees at 7 bases. The CDR3 extends over 16 amino acids. Germline-derived CDR1 and CDR2 are MGHRA and YSYEKL. With V trimmed by 0 bases and J by 0 bases, 3 bases remained unmatched. CDR3 bases: TGCGCCAGCAGCCAAGAGGGACAGCCTAGCACAGATACGCAGTATTTT. It translates to CASSQEGQPSTDTQYF.

The chain is built from TRBV19 and TRBJ1-5, with no clear D. Trimming took off 9 bases at V and 4 bases at J, with 22 bases between the two ends. CDR1 LNHDA and CDR2 SQIVND come from the germline V gene (reference sequence). The CDR3 spans 16 residues. The chain's CDR3 is CASKSRGPGGNQPQHF. DNA of the CDR3: TGTGCCAGCAAATCTAGAGGGCCCGGCGGTAATCAGCCCCAGCATTTT.

The chain uses TRBV30 and TRBJ2-1, with 7 positions matching TRBD2. The CDR3 covers 13 residues. Germline values: CDR1 GTSNPN, CDR2 SVGIG (reference sequence). V dropped 0 bases and J dropped 9; count of bases not matched to a gene: 5. The CDR3 DNA is TGTGCCTGGAGTGTAACTAGCGTCGCTGAGCAGTTCTTC. This gives the protein CAWSVTSVAEQFF.